The 20 T cell receptor beta chains given below trace back to one sample, sequenced in a study of blood T cell repertoires in COVID-19. Here immunoSEQ multiplex PCR was the method, and the copy in TCRdb shows in-frame clones only, minus some. The sample lists approximately 100,000 clones; 86% were seen once. Material for sequencing was PBMCs or T cells enriched from blood (not recorded which). These receptors were obtained from a woman in her forties or fifties who had recovered from COVID-19.

Of note for this clone: Germline is not matched at one junction end, which may reflect a read error. The chain carries TRBV2 and TRBJ1-6; D gene ambiguous. The CDR3 totals 16 residues. In germline, CDR1 is SNHLY, CDR2 FYNNEI. The DNA of the CDR3 is TGTGCCGGCAGTCCTCAACCCCATACGGATAATTCACCCCTCCACTTT. It specifies CAGSPQPHTDNSPLHF.

This chain joins TRBV13 and TRBJ2-5; D is possibly TRBD2 (5 bases). Trimming stripped 1 base from V and 5 bases from J, with 14 bases between. CDR3 length: 15 residues. Germline V gives CDR1 PRHDT, CDR2 FYEKMQ (reference sequence). The chain's CDR3 is CASSLVRARGETQYF. In nucleotides, the CDR3 is TGTGCCAGCAGCTTAGTGAGGGCACGAGGGGAGACCCAGTACTTC.

This chain uses TRBV19 with TRBJ2-3; 8 positions match TRBD1. J lost 0 bases, V lost 4 bases, and 12 bases had no gene match. The germline CDR1 and CDR2 sequences are LNHDA and SQIVND (reference sequence). The CDR3 spans 18 residues. The CDR3 loop reads CASSTRTGHYTSTDTQYF. In DNA form, the CDR3 reads TGTGCCAGTAGTACCCGGACAGGGCATTATACTAGCACAGATACGCAGTATTTT.

The chain combines TRBV19 with TRBJ1-1; 7 bases agree with TRBD1. The germline gives CDR1 LNHDA, CDR2 SQIVND (reference sequence). V trimming: 6 bases; J trimming: 4 bases; junction bases outside the gene matches: 8. The CDR3 is 14 amino acids. The CDR3 loop is CASSSTGSGTEAFF. CDR3 nucleotides: TGTGCCAGTAGCTCGACAGGGAGCGGCACTGAAGCTTTCTTT. The full variable domain, its missing parts supplied by reference TRBV19 and TRBJ1-1, is DGGITQSPKYLFRKEGQNVTLSCEQNLNHDAMYWYRQDPGQGLRLIYYSQIVNDFQKGDIAEGYSVSREKKESFPLTVTSAQKNPTAFYLCASSSTGSGTEAFFGQGTRLTVV.

V gene TRBV11-2 combines with J gene TRBJ2-7, with 9 positions matching TRBD1. V trimming: 5 bases; J trimming: 2 bases; junction bases outside the gene matches: 7. The CDR3 length is 15 residues. Germline V gene lookup returns CDR1 SGHAT and CDR2 FQNNGV. The CDR3 protein is CASSPGQGGPYEQYF. The CDR3 region has the DNA TGTGCCAGCAGCCCGGGACAGGGAGGCCCCTACGAGCAGTACTTC.

The chain combines TRBV19 with TRBJ1-2, with D possibly matching TRBD1 (5 bases). CDR1 is LNHDA and CDR2 is SQIVND in the germline V gene (reference sequence). This CDR3 region has 14 residues. Trimming removed 3 bases from V and 2 bases from J, with 10 bases in between. CDR3 nucleotide sequence: TGTGCCAGTAGTATCTTCCCAGGGAACTATGGCTACACCTTC. Translated: CASSIFPGNYGYTF. The entire variable domain, with the rest obtained from reference TRBV19 and TRBJ1-2, is as follows: DGGITQSPKYLFRKEGQNVTLSCEQNLNHDAMYWYRQDPGQGLRLIYYSQIVNDFQKGDIAEGYSVSREKKESFPLTVTSAQKNPTAFYLCASSIFPGNYGYTFGSGTRLTVV.

This chain joins TRBV3-1 (or the pseudogene TRBV3-2) and TRBJ2-1, with D perhaps TRBD2 (6 bases). Trimming shortened V by 3 bases and J by 2 bases, and 8 bases separated the two germline ends. The CDR3 spans 14 residues. In germline, CDR1 is LGHDT, CDR2 YNNKEL (reference sequence). The CDR3 sequence: CASSQWGAYNEQFF. CDR3 coding DNA: TGTGCCAGCAGCCAGTGGGGGGCCTACAATGAGCAGTTCTTC.

The chain combines TRBV6-1 with TRBJ1-5; D gene unclear. Trimming took 0 bases from V and 5 from J, leaving 5 bases between them. Germline V gene data show CDR1 as MNHNS and CDR2 as SASEGT. The CDR3 has 13 residues. CDR3 protein: CASSEASHQPQHF. The CDR3 nucleotides are TGTGCCAGCAGTGAAGCAAGCCATCAGCCCCAGCATTTT.

V and J are TRBV7-3 and TRBJ2-1; 7 bases are a match to TRBD2. The germline V gene encodes CDR1 SGHTA and CDR2 FQGTGA. The CDR3 contains 20 residues. Trimming at V came to 4 bases and at J to 5 bases, leaving 23 bases not matched to a gene. The CDR3 here is CASSSTYGLVWREMHNEQFF. CDR3 DNA sequence: TGTGCCAGCAGCTCCACCTACGGACTAGTCTGGAGGGAAATGCACAATGAGCAGTTCTTC.

This clone is a singleton in its sample. This chain uses TRBV29-1 with TRBJ2-7, with TRBD2 as a possible D gene (5 bases). The CDR3 covers 11 residues. Germline V CDR1 and CDR2: SQVTM, ANQGSEA. The V end was cut by 5 bases, the J end by 3 bases, with 8 bases between. The CDR3 region is CSVHSGYEQYF. In nucleotides, the CDR3 is TGCAGCGTTCACAGCGGCTACGAGCAGTACTTC.

The gene calls are TRBV28 and TRBJ2-2, with a weak D call TRBD1 (6 bases). V shed 7 bases and J shed 2 bases, with 14 bases lying between them. Germline CDR1 and CDR2: MDHEN and SYDVKM. The CDR3 is 15 residues long. The CDR3 region has the DNA TGTGCCAGCAAGCTTGGGACAAAAAACACCGGGGAGCTGTTTTTT. Protein: CASKLGTKNTGELFF.

This chain joins TRBV20-1 and TRBJ2-7, with TRBD2 as a possible D gene (5 bases). CDR1 is DFQATT and CDR2 is SNEGSKA in the germline V gene (reference sequence). The CDR3 length is 15 residues. V lost 3 bases and J lost 4, with 19 bases in between. The CDR3 loop reads CSASSRVRPLYEQYF. The CDR3, as DNA: TGCAGTGCTAGTTCGCGGGTCCGCCCCCTATACGAGCAGTACTTC.

The J gene is TRBJ1-4, the V gene TRBV28; TRBD1 agrees at 7 bases. The CDR3 loop spans 15 amino acids. Germline V gene lookup returns CDR1 MDHEN and CDR2 SYDVKM. V dropped 5 bases and J dropped 3; count of bases not matched to a gene: 6. The CDR3 DNA is TGTGCCAGCAGTACCGTCGACAGGGCTAATGAAAAACTGTTTTTT. Residues: CASSTVDRANEKLFF.

CDR3 nucleotides: TGTGCCAGTAGTATAAATGTCAGGTTGGGGCATCAGCCCCAGCATTTT. Encoded protein: CASSINVRLGHQPQHF. The chain joins TRBV19 to TRBJ1-5, with D maybe TRBD1 (5 bases). The CDR3 has 16 amino acids. Germline assignment: CDR1 LNHDA and CDR2 SQIVND (reference sequence). Trimming took off 2 bases at V and 5 bases at J, with 16 bases between the two ends.

The chain recombines TRBV2 with TRBJ1-6; the match to TRBD1 covers 9 bases. The CDR3 has 15 amino acids. V gave up 6 bases and J gave up 7 bases; unmatched junction bases: 7. Germline CDR1 and CDR2: SNHLY and FYNNEI. CDR3 DNA: TGTGCCAGCAGGCAAGCCGGGACAGGGAATTCACCCCTCCACTTT. Protein: CASRQAGTGNSPLHF.

The rearrangement joins TRBV5-4 to TRBJ1-6; 10 bases are shared with TRBD1. CDR1 SGHNT and CDR2 YYREEE come from the germline V gene (reference sequence). Trimming cost V 1 base and J 7 bases; bases outside gene matches: 5. The CDR3 is 16 amino acids. CDR3 bases: TGTGCCAGCAGCTTGCCTCCGGGACAGGGGAATTCACCCCTCCACTTT. This encodes CASSLPPGQGNSPLHF. The whole variable domain, remainder taken from reference TRBV5-4 and TRBJ1-6, is ETGVTQSPTHLIKTRGQQVTLRCSSQSGHNTVSWYQQALGQGPQFIFQYYREEENGRGNFPPRFSGLQFPNYSSELNVNALELDDSALYLCASSLPPGQGNSPLHFGNGTRLTVT.

The J gene is TRBJ1-4, the V gene TRBV7-9, with D maybe TRBD1 (5 bases). Germline CDR1 is SEHNR and CDR2 is FQNEAQ (reference sequence). Trimming stripped 1 base from V and 0 bases from J, with 15 bases between. The length of the CDR3 is 18 residues. As DNA, the CDR3 is TGTGCCAGCAGCTTAGGACAGACTCCGTTTGCAACTAATGAAAAACTGTTTTTT. Translation gives CASSLGQTPFATNEKLFF.

The chain joins TRBV13 to TRBJ2-7, with D perhaps matching TRBD1 (5 bases). Germline CDR1 PRHDT, CDR2 FYEKMQ (reference sequence). V lost 0 bases, J lost 1 base, and 7 bases lay in between. The CDR3 consists of 14 residues. This chain's CDR3 is CASSLGGASYEQYF. The CDR3 DNA follows: TGTGCCAGCAGCTTAGGAGGGGCTTCCTACGAGCAGTACTTC.

V is TRBV29-1 and J is TRBJ1-1; D perhaps matches TRBD1 (6 bases). This CDR3 contains 12 residues. Germline V CDR1 and CDR2: SQVTM, ANQGSEA. The V end lost 7 bases, the J end lost 8 bases, and 17 bases lay between the germline ends. CDR3 sequence (DNA): TGCAGCGCTGCGGGGGCAGGGGTCGAAGCTTTCTTT. Translation: CSAAGAGVEAFF.

This clone was seen a single time. The CDR3 bases are TGTGCCAGCAGCAATCTATTAGCCCCCCACTCCAGCTCCTACAATGAGCAGTTCTTC. This sequence encodes CASSNLLAPHSSSYNEQFF. The V gene is TRBV28, the J gene TRBJ2-1; D uncertain. V shed 6 bases and J shed 0 bases, with 24 bases lying between them. Germline-derived CDR1 and CDR2 are MDHEN and SYDVKM. This CDR3 is 19 amino acids long.